Below are 10 T cell receptor beta chains sequenced from a single sample in a study of radiotherapy plus CTLA-4 blockade in lung cancer. TCRdb's table, derived via immunoSEQ multiplex PCR, lists solely in-frame clones and lacks some. This table has roughly 80,000 clones, just under 75% appearing once. The sequencing here drew on peripheral blood, taken from a patient treated with radiotherapy plus ipilimumab. These receptors came from a human donor with non-small cell lung cancer whose response to radiotherapy plus ipilimumab could not be evaluated.

The chain carries TRBV28 and TRBJ1-2; no clear D gene. There are 10 residues in the CDR3. CDR1 and CDR2 (germline): MDHEN, SYDVKM. V lost 10 bases and J lost 2, with 5 bases in between. CDR3 residues: CAIQNYGYTF. For the CDR3, the DNA is TGTGCCATCCAAAACTATGGCTACACCTTC.

The chain joins TRBV9 to TRBJ1-2; D is undetermined. The ends were cut back, 0 bases at V and 6 bases at J, with 15 bases in the middle. CDR1 and CDR2 from the germline V gene are SGDLS and YYNGEE. The CDR3 covers 15 residues. The CDR3 nucleotides read TGTGCCAGCAGCGTAGACCGACTCGGGTCGAATGGCTACACCTTC. Its protein is CASSVDRLGSNGYTF.

This rearrangement joins TRBV19 to TRBJ2-5; 10 positions match TRBD2. The end of the DNA aligns better with TRBJ2-7, so the J call may be wrong. From germline, CDR1 is LNHDA and CDR2 SQIVND (reference sequence). This CDR3 is built from 14 residues. The CDR3: CASASSGSWYEQYF. CDR3 DNA: TGTGCCAGTGCTTCTAGCGGGAGCTGGTACGAGCAGTACTTC.

The chain uses TRBV7-9 and TRBJ1-1; the match to TRBD1 covers 8 bases. Germline lookup yields CDR1 SEHNR and CDR2 FQNEAQ (reference sequence). The CDR3 sequence is 13 residues long. V was pared by 6 bases and J by 4 bases, with 4 bases of the junction left unmatched. The CDR3 protein is CASSLTGGTEAFF. CDR3 sequence (DNA): TGTGCCAGCAGTCTTACAGGGGGCACTGAAGCTTTCTTT. Drawing the rest from reference TRBV7-9 and TRBJ1-1, the complete variable domain is DTGVSQNPRHKITKRGQNVTFRCDPISEHNRLYWYRQTLGQGPEFLTYFQNEAQLEKSRLLSDRFSAERPKGSFSTLEIQRTEQGDSAMYLCASSLTGGTEAFFGQGTRLTVV.

This clone showed up just a few times. The V gene is TRBV6-1, the J gene TRBJ2-3; 7 bases fit TRBD2. The germline V gene has CDR1 MNHNS and CDR2 SASEGT. This CDR3 comprises 15 residues. V was pared by 0 bases and J by 1 base, with 1 base of the junction left unmatched. The CDR3, as DNA: TGTGCCAGCAGTGAAGCTCGGGGGGGCACAGATACGCAGTATTTT. It specifies CASSEARGGTDTQYF.

Details on this clone: At one of its ends the junction is not consistent with the germline gene, which may arise from a read error. The J gene is TRBJ2-7, the V gene TRBV7-3, with 11 bases lining up with TRBD2. The CDR3 has 17 residues. CDR1 is SGHTA and CDR2 is FQGTGA in the germline V gene. This chain's CDR3 is CASSRGGRLAGWDEQYF. CDR3 bases: TGCGCCAGCAGCCGGGGGGGGAGACTAGCGGGATGGGACGAGCAGTACTTC.

The genes are TRBV4-1 and TRBJ2-1; tentative D call: TRBD1 (6 bases). Germline loops: CDR1 MGHRA, CDR2 YSYEKL. Trimming pared 3 bases from V and 8 bases from J, leaving 17 bases between. This CDR3 is built from 15 residues. CDR3 sequence reads: CASSQGKTGFYEQFF. CDR3 nucleotides: TGCGCCAGCAGCCAGGGAAAGACAGGTTTCTATGAGCAGTTCTTC.

The chain carries TRBV25-1 and TRBJ1-2, with TRBD1 matching over 9 bases. CDR1 MGHDK and CDR2 SYGVNS come from the germline V gene. The CDR3 spans 16 residues. V gave up 5 bases and J gave up 3 bases; unmatched junction bases: 10. CDR3 residues: CASSPLFRDRDYGYTF. The CDR3 DNA reads as TGTGCCAGCAGTCCCCTTTTCCGGGACAGGGACTATGGCTACACCTTC.

This clone was detected only a few times. The chain employs TRBV7-9 and TRBJ1-2, with 11 bases aligning to TRBD1. CDR3 length: 15 amino acids. The V and J ends lost 5 bases and 7 bases, in that order; junction bases with no gene match: 9. CDR1 is SEHNR, CDR2 FQNEAQ, per germline (reference sequence). CDR3 residues: CASSPWDRGARGYTF. DNA for the CDR3: TGTGCCAGCAGCCCCTGGGACAGGGGGGCTCGTGGCTACACCTTC.

The rearrangement uses TRBV7-9 and TRBJ2-7; TRBD1 matches 7 bases. The CDR3 runs 11 residues. Germline CDR1 SEHNR, CDR2 FQNEAQ (reference sequence). V lost 8 bases and J lost 2; bases outside the gene matches: 0. For the CDR3, the DNA is TGTGCCAGCGGACAGGCCTACGAGCAGTACTTC. Translated, it gives CASGQAYEQYF.